A selection of T cell receptor beta chains follows, all from one sample in a study of OX40 agonist ivuxolimab in advanced cancers. The protocol was immunoSEQ multiplex PCR, while the TCRdb copy is restricted to in-frame clones and leaves out a portion. The sample shows 75,000 to 100,000 clones, roughly 93% of them seen only once. Sequenced here: CD4+ or CD8+ T cells sorted from blood, sampled in a trial of the OX40 agonist ivuxolimab. The source of these receptors is an adult with an advanced solid tumor such as melanoma, head and neck, liver or kidney cancer. Each CDR3 is given with its conserved first and last residue. A D gene is named only where the DNA matches it firmly. Not every row has a clone size; where given, it reads once, few, many or a size class.

14	TRBV7-6	.	TRBJ2-7	.	CASSRNSLSYEQYF	TGTGCCAGCAGCAGGAACAGTCTATCCTACGAGCAGTACTTC
17	TRBV7-2	TRBD1	TRBJ2-1	.	CASSLVGQGIAYNEQFF	TGTGCCAGCAGCTTAGTGGGACAGGGGATTGCCTACAATGAGCAGTTCTTC
14	TRBV19	.	TRBJ2-7	.	CASSTQGQSYEQYF	TGTGCCAGTAGTACCCAGGGACAATCCTACGAGCAGTACTTC
14	TRBV5-1	.	TRBJ2-7	.	CASSDDRSSDEQYF	TGCGCCAGCAGCGATGACAGGTCCTCCGACGAGCAGTACTTC
13	TRBV25-1	TRBD1	TRBJ1-4	.	CATPDRGNEKLFF	TGTGCCACCCCGGACAGGGGTAATGAAAAACTGTTTTTT
15	TRBV5-4	TRBD2	TRBJ2-1	.	CASSEGLAGNNEQFF	TGTGCCAGCAGCGAGGGACTAGCGGGAAACAATGAGCAGTTCTTC
13	TRBV28	.	TRBJ2-7	once	CASSTNSPYEQYF	TGTGCCAGCAGTACAAACAGTCCCTACGAGCAGTACTTC
13	TRBV7-8	.	TRBJ1-1	.	CASSLVGHTEAFF	TGTGCCAGCAGCTTAGTTGGCCACACTGAAGCTTTCTTT
17	TRBV28	TRBD1	TRBJ1-4	.	CASSFPGTGGRNEKLFF	TGTGCCAGCAGTTTCCCCGGGACAGGGGGCCGGAATGAAAAACTGTTTTTT
15	TRBV6-5	.	TRBJ2-5	.	CASNVLRGSGETQYF	TGTGCCAGCAATGTACTCAGGGGTTCCGGAGAGACCCAGTACTTC
15	TRBV6-5	TRBD1	TRBJ1-1	.	CASSHPQGDNTEAFF	TGTGCCAGCAGCCACCCCCAGGGGGATAACACTGAAGCTTTCTTT